Reported below is one T cell receptor beta chain. The data originate from a study of blood T cell repertoires in COVID-19. Background on the study: COVID-19 samples from acute and convalescent phases originated in the United States, Italy and Spain. PBMCs, B-cell-depleted T cells, or T cells provided the cDNA or gDNA that made up the material.

As processed by the authors: Researchers report that nucleated cell counts were estimated from reference gene primer amplification. The table came from immunoSEQ multiplex PCR; TCRdb's copy has only in-frame clones and leaves some out. V and J calls and clone size are those listed in that table; D and trimming were worked out from the DNA. The data contain some 400,000 clones, roughly 86% of them singletons. The sequencing input was peripheral blood. The clonotype comes from a human donor in a cohort sampled during active COVID-19.

The CDR3 nucleotides are TGTGCCAGCAGTTTAACACGGAGCTATGGCTACACCTTC. Protein product: CASSLTRSYGYTF. The chain employs TRBV28 and TRBJ1-2; D call uncertain. CDR3 size: 13 residues. Per the germline V gene, CDR1 is MDHEN and CDR2 is SYDVKM. V lost 2 bases and J 4 bases, leaving 8 bases between the germline ends.